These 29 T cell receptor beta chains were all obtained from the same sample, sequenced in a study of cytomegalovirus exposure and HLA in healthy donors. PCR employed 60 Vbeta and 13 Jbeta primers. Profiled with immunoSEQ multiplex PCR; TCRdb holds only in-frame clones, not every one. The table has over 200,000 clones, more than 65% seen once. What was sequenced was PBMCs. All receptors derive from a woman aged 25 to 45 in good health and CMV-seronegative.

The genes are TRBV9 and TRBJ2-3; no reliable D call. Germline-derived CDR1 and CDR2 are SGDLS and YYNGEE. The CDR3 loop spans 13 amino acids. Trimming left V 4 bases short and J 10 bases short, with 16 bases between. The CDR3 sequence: CASSLMVERPQYF. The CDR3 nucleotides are TGTGCCAGCAGCTTGATGGTGGAGAGGCCGCAGTATTTT.

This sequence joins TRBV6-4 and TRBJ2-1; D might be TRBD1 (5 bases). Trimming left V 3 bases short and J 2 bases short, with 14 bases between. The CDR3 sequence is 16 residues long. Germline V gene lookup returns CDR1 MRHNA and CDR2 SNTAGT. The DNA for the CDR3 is TGTGCCAGCAGTGAGACAGTAGGATACCCCTACAATGAGCAGTTCTTC. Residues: CASSETVGYPYNEQFF.

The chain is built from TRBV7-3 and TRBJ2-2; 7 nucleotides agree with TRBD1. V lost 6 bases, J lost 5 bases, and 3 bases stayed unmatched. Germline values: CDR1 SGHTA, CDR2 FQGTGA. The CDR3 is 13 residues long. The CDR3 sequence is CASRTGVTGELFF. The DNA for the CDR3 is TGTGCCAGCAGAACAGGGGTAACCGGGGAGCTGTTTTTT. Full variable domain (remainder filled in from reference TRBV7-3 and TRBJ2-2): GAGVSQTPSNKVTEKGKYVELRCDPISGHTALYWYRQSLGQGPEFLIYFQGTGAADDSGLPNDRFFAVRPEGSVSTLKIQRTERGDSAVYLCASRTGVTGELFFGEGSRLTVL.

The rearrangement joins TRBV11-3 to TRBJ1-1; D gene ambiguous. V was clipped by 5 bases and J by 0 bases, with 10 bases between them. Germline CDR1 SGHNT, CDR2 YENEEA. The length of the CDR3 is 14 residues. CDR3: CASSALSLNTEAFF. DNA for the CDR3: TGTGCCAGCAGCGCGCTCTCACTGAACACTGAAGCTTTCTTT.

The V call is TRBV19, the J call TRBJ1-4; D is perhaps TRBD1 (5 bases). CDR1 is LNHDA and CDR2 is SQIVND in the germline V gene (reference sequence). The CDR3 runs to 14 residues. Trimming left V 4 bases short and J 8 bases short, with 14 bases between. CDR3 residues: CASSKWGDGEKLFF. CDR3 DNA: TGTGCCAGTAGTAAATGGGGGGATGGGGAAAAACTGTTTTTT.

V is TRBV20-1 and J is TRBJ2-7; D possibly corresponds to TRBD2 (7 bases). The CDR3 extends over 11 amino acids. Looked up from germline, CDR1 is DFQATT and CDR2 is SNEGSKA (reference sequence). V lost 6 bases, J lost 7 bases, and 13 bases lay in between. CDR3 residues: CSAWGGQEQYF. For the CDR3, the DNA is TGCAGTGCGTGGGGGGGGCAAGAGCAGTACTTC.

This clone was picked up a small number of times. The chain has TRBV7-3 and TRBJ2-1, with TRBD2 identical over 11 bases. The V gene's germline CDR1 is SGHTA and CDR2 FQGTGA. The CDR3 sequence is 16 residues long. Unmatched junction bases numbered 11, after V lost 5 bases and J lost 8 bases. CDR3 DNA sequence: TGTGCCAGCAGCAAGGGACTAGCGGAAGAACCCCATGAGCAGTTCTTC. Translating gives CASSKGLAEEPHEQFF. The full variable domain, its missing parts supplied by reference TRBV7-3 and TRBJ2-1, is GAGVSQTPSNKVTEKGKYVELRCDPISGHTALYWYRQSLGQGPEFLIYFQGTGAADDSGLPNDRFFAVRPEGSVSTLKIQRTERGDSAVYLCASSKGLAEEPHEQFFGPGTRLTVL.

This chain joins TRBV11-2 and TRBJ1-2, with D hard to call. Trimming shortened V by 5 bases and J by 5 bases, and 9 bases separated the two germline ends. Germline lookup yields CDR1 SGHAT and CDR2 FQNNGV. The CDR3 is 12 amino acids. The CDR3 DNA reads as TGTGCCAGCAGCAGAGAACCGTATGGCTACACCTTC. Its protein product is CASSREPYGYTF.

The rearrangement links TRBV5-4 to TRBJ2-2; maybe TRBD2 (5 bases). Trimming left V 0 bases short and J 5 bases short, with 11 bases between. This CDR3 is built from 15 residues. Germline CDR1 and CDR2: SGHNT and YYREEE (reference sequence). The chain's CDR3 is CASSLALGETGELFF. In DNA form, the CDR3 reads TGTGCCAGCAGCTTGGCCCTTGGGGAGACCGGGGAGCTGTTTTTT.

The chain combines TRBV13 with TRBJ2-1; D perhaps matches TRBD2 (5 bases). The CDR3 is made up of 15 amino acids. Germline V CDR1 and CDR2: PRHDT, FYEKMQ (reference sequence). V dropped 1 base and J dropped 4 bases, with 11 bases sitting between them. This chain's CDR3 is CASSLDAGTYNEQFF. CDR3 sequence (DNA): TGTGCCAGCAGCTTAGATGCGGGTACTTACAATGAGCAGTTCTTC.

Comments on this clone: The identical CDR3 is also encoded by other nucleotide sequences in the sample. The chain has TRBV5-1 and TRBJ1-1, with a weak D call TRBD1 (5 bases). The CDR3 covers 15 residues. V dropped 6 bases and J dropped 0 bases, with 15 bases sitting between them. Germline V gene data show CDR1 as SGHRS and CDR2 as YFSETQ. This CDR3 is CASTPRGGVNTEAFF. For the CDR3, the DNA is TGCGCCAGCACCCCCCGCGGGGGGGTGAACACTGAAGCTTTCTTT.

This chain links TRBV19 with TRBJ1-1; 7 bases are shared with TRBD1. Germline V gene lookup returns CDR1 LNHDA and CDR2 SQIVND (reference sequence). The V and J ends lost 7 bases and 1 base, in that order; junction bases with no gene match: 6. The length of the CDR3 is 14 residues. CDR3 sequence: CASTVTGTNTEAFF. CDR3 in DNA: TGTGCCAGTACTGTGACAGGGACGAACACTGAAGCTTTCTTT.

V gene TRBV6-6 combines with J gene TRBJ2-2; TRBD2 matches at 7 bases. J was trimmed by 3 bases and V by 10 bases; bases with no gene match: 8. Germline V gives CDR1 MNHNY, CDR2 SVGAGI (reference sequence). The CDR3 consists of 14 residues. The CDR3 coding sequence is TGTGCCACCAGGGACTATCGTTACACCGGGGAGCTGTTTTTT. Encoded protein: CATRDYRYTGELFF.

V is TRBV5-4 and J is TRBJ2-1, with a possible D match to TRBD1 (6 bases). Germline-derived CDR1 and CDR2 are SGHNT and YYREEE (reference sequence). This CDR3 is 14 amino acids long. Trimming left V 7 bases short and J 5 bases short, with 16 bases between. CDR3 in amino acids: CASHPGVGDNEQFF. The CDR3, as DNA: TGTGCCAGCCACCCAGGGGTGGGTGACAATGAGCAGTTCTTC.

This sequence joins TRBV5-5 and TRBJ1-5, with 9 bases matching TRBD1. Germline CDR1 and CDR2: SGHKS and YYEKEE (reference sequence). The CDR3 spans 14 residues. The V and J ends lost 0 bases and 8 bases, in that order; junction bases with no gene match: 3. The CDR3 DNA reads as TGTGCCAGCAGCTTGGGACAGGGGGAGAAGCCCCAGCATTTT. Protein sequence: CASSLGQGEKPQHF.

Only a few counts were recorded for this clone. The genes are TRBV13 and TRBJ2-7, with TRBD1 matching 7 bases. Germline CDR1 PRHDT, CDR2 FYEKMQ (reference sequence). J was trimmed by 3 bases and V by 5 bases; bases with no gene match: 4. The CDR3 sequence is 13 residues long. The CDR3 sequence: CASSVYRGYEQYF. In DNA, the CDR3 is TGTGCCAGCAGCGTGTACAGGGGCTACGAGCAGTACTTC. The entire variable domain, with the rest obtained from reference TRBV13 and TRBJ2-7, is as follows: AAGVIQSPRHLIKEKRETATLKCYPIPRHDTVYWYQQGPGQDPQFLISFYEKMQSDKGSIPDRFSAQQFSDYHSELNMSSLELGDSALYFCASSVYRGYEQYFGPGTRLTVT.

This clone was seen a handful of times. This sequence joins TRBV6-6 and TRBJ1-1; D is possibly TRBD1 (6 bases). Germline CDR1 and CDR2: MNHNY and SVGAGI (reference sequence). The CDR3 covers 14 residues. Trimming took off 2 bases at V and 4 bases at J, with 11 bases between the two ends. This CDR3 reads CASSYGGRVTEAFF. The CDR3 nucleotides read TGTGCCAGCAGTTACGGGGGCAGGGTCACTGAAGCTTTCTTT.

This CDR3 reads CASSEGVSYEQYF. CDR3 DNA sequence: TGTGCCAGCAGTGAAGGGGTCTCCTACGAGCAGTACTTC. The chain joins TRBV6-5 to TRBJ2-7, with D tentatively TRBD1 (5 bases). CDR3 length: 13 residues. V was cut by 5 bases and J by 0 bases, with 8 bases left in between. Looked up from germline, CDR1 is MNHEY and CDR2 is SVGAGI.

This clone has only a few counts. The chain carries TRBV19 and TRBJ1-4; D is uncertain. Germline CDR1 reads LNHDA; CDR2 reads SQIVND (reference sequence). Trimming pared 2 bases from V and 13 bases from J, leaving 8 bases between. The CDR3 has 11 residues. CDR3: CASSISGGLFF. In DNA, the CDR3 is TGTGCCAGTAGTATATCCGGAGGACTGTTTTTT.

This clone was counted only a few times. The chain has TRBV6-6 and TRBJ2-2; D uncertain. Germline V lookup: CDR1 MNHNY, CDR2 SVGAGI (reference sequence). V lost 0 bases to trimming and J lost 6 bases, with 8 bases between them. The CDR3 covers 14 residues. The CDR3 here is CASSYSQVSGELFF. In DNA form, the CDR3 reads TGTGCCAGCAGTTACTCGCAGGTTTCCGGGGAGCTGTTTTTT.

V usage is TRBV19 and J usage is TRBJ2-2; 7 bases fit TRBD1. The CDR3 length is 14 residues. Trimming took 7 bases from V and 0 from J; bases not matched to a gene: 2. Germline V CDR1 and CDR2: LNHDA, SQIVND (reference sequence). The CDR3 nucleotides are TGTGCCAGTAACAGGGGAGCGAACACCGGGGAGCTGTTTTTT. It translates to CASNRGANTGELFF. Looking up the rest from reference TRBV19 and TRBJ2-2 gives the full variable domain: DGGITQSPKYLFRKEGQNVTLSCEQNLNHDAMYWYRQDPGQGLRLIYYSQIVNDFQKGDIAEGYSVSREKKESFPLTVTSAQKNPTAFYLCASNRGANTGELFFGEGSRLTVL.

CDR3 bases: TGTGCCAGCAGTGATTTCAGTAGCAATCAGCCCCAGCATTTT. The encoded protein is CASSDFSSNQPQHF. The genes are TRBV6-5 and TRBJ1-5; no clear D. V gave up 5 bases and J gave up 0 bases, with 8 bases separating them. Germline V gives CDR1 MNHEY, CDR2 SVGAGI. CDR3 length equals 14 residues.

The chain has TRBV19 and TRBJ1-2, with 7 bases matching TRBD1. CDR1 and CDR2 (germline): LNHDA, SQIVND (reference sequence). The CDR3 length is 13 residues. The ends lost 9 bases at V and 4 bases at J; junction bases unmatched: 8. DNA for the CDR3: TGTGCCAGCAGGGTACAGGGGCGCTATGGCTACACCTTC. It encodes CASRVQGRYGYTF. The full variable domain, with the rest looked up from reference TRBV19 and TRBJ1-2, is DGGITQSPKYLFRKEGQNVTLSCEQNLNHDAMYWYRQDPGQGLRLIYYSQIVNDFQKGDIAEGYSVSREKKESFPLTVTSAQKNPTAFYLCASRVQGRYGYTFGSGTRLTVV.

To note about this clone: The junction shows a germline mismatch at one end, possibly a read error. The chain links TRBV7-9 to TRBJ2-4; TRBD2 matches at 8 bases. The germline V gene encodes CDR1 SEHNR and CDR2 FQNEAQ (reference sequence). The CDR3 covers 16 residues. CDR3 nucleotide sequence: TGTTCCAGCAGCTCCGGGGGGGCCGTGGCCAAAAACATTCAGTACTTC. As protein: CSSSSGGAVAKNIQYF.

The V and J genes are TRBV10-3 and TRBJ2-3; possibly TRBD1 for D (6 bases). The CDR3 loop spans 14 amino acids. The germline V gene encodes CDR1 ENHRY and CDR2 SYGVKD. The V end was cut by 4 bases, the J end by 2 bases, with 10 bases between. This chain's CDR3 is CAISVGAPTDTQYF. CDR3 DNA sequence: TGTGCCATCAGTGTGGGGGCCCCCACAGATACGCAGTATTTT.

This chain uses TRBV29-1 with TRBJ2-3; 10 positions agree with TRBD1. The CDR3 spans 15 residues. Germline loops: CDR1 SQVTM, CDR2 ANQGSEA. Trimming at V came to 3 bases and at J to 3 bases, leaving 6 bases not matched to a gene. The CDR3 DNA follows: TGCAGCGTTGAGGGGGGGGACAGGGGTACAGATACGCAGTATTTT. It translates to CSVEGGDRGTDTQYF.

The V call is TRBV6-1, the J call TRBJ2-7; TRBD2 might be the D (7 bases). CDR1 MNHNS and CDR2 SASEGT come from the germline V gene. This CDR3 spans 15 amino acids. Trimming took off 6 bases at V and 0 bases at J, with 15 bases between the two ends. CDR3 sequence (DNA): TGTGCCAGCAGGAAAGAGGGGGGGTCCTCCTACGAGCAGTACTTC. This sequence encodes CASRKEGGSSYEQYF.

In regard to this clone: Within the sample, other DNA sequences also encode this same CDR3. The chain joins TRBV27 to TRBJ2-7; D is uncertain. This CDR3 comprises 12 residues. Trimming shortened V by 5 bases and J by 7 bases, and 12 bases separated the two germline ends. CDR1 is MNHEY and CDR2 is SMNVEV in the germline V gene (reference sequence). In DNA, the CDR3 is TGTGCCAGCAGTCTGACTGGTGCGGAGCAGTACTTC. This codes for CASSLTGAEQYF.

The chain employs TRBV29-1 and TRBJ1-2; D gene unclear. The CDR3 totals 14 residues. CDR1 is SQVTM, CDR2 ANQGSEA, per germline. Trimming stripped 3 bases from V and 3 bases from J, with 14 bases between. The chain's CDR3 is CSVEGRDQDYGYTF. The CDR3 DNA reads TGCAGCGTTGAGGGGAGGGATCAGGACTATGGCTACACCTTC.